The clone carrying this T cell receptor (beta chain) occurred many times. Its antigen is undetermined. This sample is part of a study of CD8 T cells in ankylosing spondylitis. Study-level findings and limits: Earlier studies detected some motif variants in reactive arthritis synovial fluid and blood. According to the report, clones linked to the disease were significantly enriched in matched synovial fluid samples taken from ankylosing spondylitis patients. A TCR beta motif made of 7 to 9 highly homologous variants seemed typical of ankylosing spondylitis blood.

V shed 0 bases and J 7 bases; nucleotides not matched to a gene: 13. This CDR3 region has 17 residues. Making the TCR beta libraries involved quantitative 5'-RACE with molecular barcodes. TCRdb analysed the 5' RACE reads with MiXCR anew, one entry per CDR3 protein. The top ten clones hold 2% to 3% of a sample with 200,000 to 300,000 distinct CDR3 sequences, about 11% of them seen once. The receptor was isolated from a male donor with ankylosing spondylitis or in good health (not recorded which). V usage is TRBV12-3 or TRBV12-4 and J usage is TRBJ2-5; 8 bases agree with TRBD2. Sequencing used blood, either unsorted or a sorted T cell fraction (not recorded which). The CDR3 sequence: CASSLARLTSGLGTQYF. In DNA form, the CDR3 reads TGTGCCAGCAGTTTAGCGCGGTTAACTAGCGGCCTGGGGACCCAGTACTTC.